These 20 T cell receptor beta chains were all obtained from the same sample, sequenced in a study of blood T cell repertoires in COVID-19 (dated by TCRdb to 2018 to 2020). Receptor amplification or capture employed the immunoSEQ multiplex PCR assay. TCRdb carries this immuneACCESS record with in-frame sequences only. Its versions omit some clonotypes, under half of them owing to an unresolved V gene in the studies checked, with the rest unexplained. For this sample there are roughly 160,000 clones; approximately 85% appear just once. Around 7% of the sample is held by the ten biggest clonotypes. The sequenced material came from peripheral blood. The source is an elderly man with COVID-19, enrolled during active disease.

The chain joins TRBV12-3 or TRBV12-4 to TRBJ1-1, with TRBD1 matching over 9 bases. V shed 7 bases and J 5 bases; nucleotides not matched to a gene: 5. The CDR3 is made up of 13 amino acids. CDR3 in DNA: TGTGCCAGCACCCAGGACAGGGGAACTGAAGCTTTCTTT. Its translation is CASTQDRGTEAFF.

The chain employs TRBV11-3 and TRBJ2-2; perhaps TRBD2 as D (5 bases). In germline, CDR1 is SGHNT, CDR2 YENEEA. The germline V and J ends were trimmed by 6 bases and 1 base, with 9 bases remaining between them. The CDR3 has 14 amino acids. The CDR3 sequence: CASRLGMNTGELFF. The CDR3, as DNA: TGTGCCAGCAGACTAGGCATGAACACCGGGGAGCTGTTTTTT.

The J gene is TRBJ1-2, the V gene TRBV4-1; D is perhaps TRBD1 (6 bases). Trimming took off 4 bases at V and 4 bases at J, with 16 bases between the two ends. CDR1 MGHRA and CDR2 YSYEKL come from the germline V gene. The CDR3 covers 15 residues. The CDR3 nucleotides are TGCGCCAGCAGCCCAACAGGTCAGGGGAGCTATGGCTACACCTTC. Its translation is CASSPTGQGSYGYTF.

The V and J genes are TRBV9 and TRBJ2-5; the match to TRBD2 covers 8 bases. The trim removed 2 bases at V and 3 bases at J, leaving 6 bases unmatched. The CDR3 runs to 15 residues. The germline gives CDR1 SGDLS, CDR2 YYNGEE. CDR3 amino acids: CASSVVPGGEETQYF. The CDR3 DNA reads as TGTGCCAGCAGCGTTGTGCCGGGGGGGGAAGAGACCCAGTACTTC.

The chain has TRBV28 and TRBJ2-2; D is uncertain. The CDR3 contains 11 residues. Deletions cut 5 bases from V and 5 bases from J, with 3 bases between. Germline V gene sequence: CDR1 MDHEN, CDR2 SYDVKM. The CDR3 here is CASSPTGELFF. For the CDR3, the DNA is TGTGCCAGCAGTCCAACCGGGGAGCTGTTTTTT.

This clone was seen only once. The V gene is TRBV18, the J gene TRBJ1-3, with D uncertain. Trimming took off 5 bases at V and 0 bases at J, with 8 bases between the two ends. The CDR3 extends over 14 amino acids. In germline, CDR1 is KGHSH, CDR2 LQKENI. CDR3 in amino acids: CASSGLNSGNTIYF. The DNA for the CDR3 is TGTGCCAGCTCAGGGCTGAACTCTGGAAACACCATATATTTT.

The chain is built from TRBV18 and TRBJ1-1; 8 bases map to TRBD1. There are 13 residues in the CDR3. V lost 1 base, J lost 8 bases, and 3 bases stayed unmatched. Germline V gives CDR1 KGHSH, CDR2 LQKENI. This chain's CDR3 is CASSPRQGPEAFF. The CDR3 bases are TGTGCCAGCTCACCACGACAGGGGCCGGAAGCTTTCTTT.

This clone has a single count. The CDR3 DNA is TGTGCCAGCAGCTTGGACTCCGTCGAAAACTATGGCTACACCTTC. Protein sequence: CASSLDSVENYGYTF. This chain uses TRBV7-6 with TRBJ1-2; D ambiguous. Trimming stripped 3 bases from V and 2 bases from J, with 13 bases between. The CDR3 totals 15 residues. The germline CDR1 and CDR2 sequences are SGHVS and FNYEAQ.

This clone was seen a single time. In DNA, the CDR3 is TGTGCCAGCCGAAGGGGGGGTGATGAAAAACTGTTTTTT. Translating it yields CASRRGGDEKLFF. The J gene is TRBJ1-4, the V gene TRBV4-2; a weak D match, TRBD1 (6 bases). The germline CDR1 and CDR2 sequences are LGHNA and YNFKEQ. The CDR3 extends over 13 amino acids. V lost 8 bases and J lost 6, with 13 bases in between.

V is TRBV5-1 and J is TRBJ1-3, with D unresolved. CDR3 length: 14 amino acids. Germline V gene data show CDR1 as SGHRS and CDR2 as YFSETQ. V was pared by 0 bases and J by 4 bases, with 8 bases between. The CDR3 reads CASSLDGVGNTIYF. The CDR3 bases are TGCGCCAGCAGCTTGGACGGGGTCGGAAACACCATATATTTT. Variable domain in full (rest from reference TRBV5-1 and TRBJ1-3): KAGVTQTPRYLIKTRGQQVTLSCSPISGHRSVSWYQQTPGQGLQFLFEYFSETQRNKGNFPGRFSGRQFSNSRSEMNVSTLELGDSALYLCASSLDGVGNTIYFGEGSWLTVV.

The chain has TRBV3-1 (or the pseudogene TRBV3-2) and TRBJ1-5, with D possibly TRBD1 on 6 matching bases. This CDR3 is built from 15 residues. Trimming took off 5 bases at V and 8 bases at J, with 19 bases between the two ends. The germline V gene has CDR1 LGHDT and CDR2 YNNKEL (reference sequence). CDR3 sequence: CASSSSRRGAEPQHF. The CDR3, as DNA: TGTGCCAGCAGCTCAAGTAGGCGGGGGGCCGAGCCCCAGCATTTT.

This chain links TRBV9 with TRBJ1-2, with no clear D. CDR3 length equals 19 residues. The ends were cut back, 4 bases at V and 1 base at J, with 26 bases in the middle. Germline CDR1 reads SGDLS; CDR2 reads YYNGEE. The CDR3, as DNA: TGTGCCAGCAGCCCCCGCGGGCCCGGGTCCACCTGGAATAACTATGGCTACACCTTC. Translated, it gives CASSPRGPGSTWNNYGYTF.

The chain recombines TRBV27 with TRBJ1-1; 10 nucleotides match TRBD1. The CDR3 runs to 14 residues. V dropped 2 bases and J dropped 6; count of bases not matched to a gene: 3. Per the germline V gene, CDR1 is MNHEY and CDR2 is SMNVEV (reference sequence). The CDR3 loop is CASSLGQGVAEAFF. The DNA for the CDR3 is TGTGCCAGCAGTTTAGGACAGGGGGTGGCTGAAGCTTTCTTT.

This sequence joins TRBV9 and TRBJ2-3, with 7 bases aligning to TRBD1. With 4 bases clipped from V and 4 bases from J, the junction kept 9 bases outside the gene matches. The CDR3 is made up of 15 amino acids. Germline lookup yields CDR1 SGDLS and CDR2 YYNGEE. Here the CDR3 DNA reads TGTGCCAGCAGCCTTCGACAGGGAACACCAGATACGCAGTATTTT. Protein: CASSLRQGTPDTQYF.

This chain connects TRBV10-3 to TRBJ2-2, with 7 bases matching TRBD1. This CDR3 is 14 amino acids long. In germline, CDR1 is ENHRY, CDR2 SYGVKD. V was pared by 4 bases and J by 6 bases, with 5 bases of the junction left unmatched. The CDR3 is CAISAVGQAGELFF. Written as DNA, the CDR3 is TGTGCCATCAGTGCGGTCGGACAGGCCGGGGAGCTGTTTTTT.

The V gene is TRBV7-3, the J gene TRBJ2-1, with 11 bases fitting TRBD2. V shed 6 bases, J shed 2 bases, and the junction held 3 bases outside the gene matches. This CDR3 is 15 amino acids long. In germline, CDR1 is SGHTA, CDR2 FQGTGA. The CDR3 nucleotides are TGTGCCAGCAGAACTAGCGGGGGACCCTACAATGAGCAGTTCTTC. This codes for CASRTSGGPYNEQFF.

This clone has a count of ten or more. The chain employs TRBV6-4 and TRBJ2-2; 10 positions agree with TRBD2. The length of the CDR3 is 16 residues. Germline V lookup: CDR1 MRHNA, CDR2 SNTAGT. Trimming at V came to 5 bases and at J to 4 bases, leaving 7 bases not matched to a gene. DNA for the CDR3: TGTGCCAGCAGTTCGGTAGCTAGCGGGGGCACCGGGGAGCTGTTTTTT. Its protein is CASSSVASGGTGELFF.

This clone was observed a handful of times. The chain joins TRBV19 to TRBJ2-3; perhaps TRBD2 as D (5 bases). Trimming pared 1 base from V and 3 bases from J, leaving 17 bases between. The CDR3 loop spans 17 amino acids. Germline values: CDR1 LNHDA, CDR2 SQIVND (reference sequence). The CDR3 spells CASSIGGGAMWTDTQYF. The CDR3, as DNA: TGTGCCAGTAGTATAGGTGGAGGCGCTATGTGGACAGATACGCAGTATTTT.

The CDR3 here is CATSDPTGRNQNEQFF. The CDR3 DNA reads TGTGCCACCAGTGACCCGACTGGAAGGAATCAGAATGAGCAGTTCTTC. The chain has TRBV24-1 and TRBJ2-1; D unresolved. Germline CDR1 is KGHDR and CDR2 is SFDVKD. The germline V and J ends were trimmed by 4 bases and 7 bases, with 19 bases remaining between them. There are 16 residues in the CDR3.

The chain employs TRBV5-1 and TRBJ1-1; D uncertain. V was shortened by 4 bases and J by 4 bases, with 14 bases between the two germline ends. The CDR3 has 14 residues. In germline, CDR1 is SGHRS, CDR2 YFSETQ. The CDR3: CASSPTRQRTEAFF. The CDR3 bases are TGCGCCAGCAGCCCGACACGCCAACGCACTGAAGCTTTCTTT.